What follows describes a single TCR beta chain. The CDR3 spans 14 residues. The V gene's germline CDR1 is LNHNV and CDR2 YYDKDF (reference sequence). V gave up 5 bases and J gave up 3 bases, with 13 bases separating them. This record belongs to a study of blood T cell repertoires in COVID-19. Looking at the study overall: There were acute and convalescent COVID-19 samples, and they came from the United States, Italy and Spain. Sources were T cells, B-cell-depleted T cells, or PBMCs; the material itself was cDNA or gDNA.

In the original analysis: The authors estimated nucleated cell counts from reference gene primer amplification. The repertoire was sequenced with immunoSEQ multiplex PCR; TCRdb's copy has only in-frame clones and lacks some. V and J calls plus clone size are reproduced from that table; the DNA served to infer D and trimming. The sample lists 110,000 or so clones, 65% to 90% occurring once. Sequenced: peripheral blood. The V call is TRBV15, the J call TRBJ1-2; D ambiguous. The clonotype comes from a woman at least 80 years old with active or convalescent COVID-19. CDR3 region: CATSGFSGDYGYTF. CDR3 in DNA: TGTGCCACCAGCGGGTTTTCGGGTGACTATGGCTACACCTTC.